This T cell receptor (beta chain) is from a study of cytomegalovirus exposure and HLA in healthy donors. Comment on this clone: What it recognizes is unknown.

Study outcomes and limitations: The study recorded 164 TCR beta chains that were cytomegalovirus-associated. Earlier analysis found most TCR beta V segments productive about 90% or about 30% of the time.

The PCR ran on 60 Vbeta and 13 Jbeta primers. Assay used: immunoSEQ multiplex PCR; TCRdb lists only in-frame clones, some missing. The sample comprises roughly 120,000 clones, roughly 78% of which are singletons, and about 3.3% rests with the top ten. This CDR3 contains 15 residues. The J segment lost 1 base and the V segment lost 2 bases, leaving 5 bases of the junction unmatched. Germline V CDR1 and CDR2: SGHRS, YFSETQ. The source material was PBMCs. The rearrangement joins TRBV5-1 to TRBJ1-1, with TRBD1 identical over 7 bases. This TCR was recovered from a male donor in good health and CMV-seronegative. The CDR3 here is CASSFGDRANTEAFF. In nucleotides, the CDR3 is TGCGCCAGCAGCTTCGGCGACAGGGCGAACACTGAAGCTTTCTTT.